The source of this T cell receptor beta chain is a study of T cell responses to AZD1222 COVID-19 vaccine. Study-level background: Timing groups of about 4 and about 12 weeks for second doses were pooled. Findings of the study overall: The donor cohort was predominantly white British with a female majority, and clonal diversity may have been underestimated. Baseline serostatus was positive in only a handful of AZD1222 recipients.

Germline loops: CDR1 SGHRS, CDR2 YFSETQ. The CDR3 is 16 amino acids. V was pared by 3 bases and J by 4 bases, with 6 bases of the junction left unmatched. In the case of this clone: Its matching antigen is unknown.

The table came from immunoSEQ multiplex PCR; TCRdb's copy has only in-frame clones and leaves some out. Counted here are some 120,000 clones, roughly 80% occurring once; the ten biggest clones make up about 9.5%. J is TRBJ2-1 and V is TRBV5-1; 11 nucleotides line up with TRBD2. This clonotype originated in an adult in good health. The sample was peripheral blood, taken on day 0 of AZD1222 vaccination. The CDR3 protein is CASSSRLAGTYNEQFF. The CDR3 coding sequence is TGCGCCAGCAGCTCACGACTAGCGGGAACTTACAATGAGCAGTTCTTC.